This T cell receptor (beta chain) was recorded in a study of naive and memory T cell subsets. Both TRBC1 and TRBC2 were covered by a beta constant-region primer of two equimolar oligonucleotides. The cDNA 3' end received a ligated single-stranded oligonucleotide carrying the SP2 primer and a 12-nucleotide UMI. TCRdb re-analysed the UMI-ligation and nested PCR reads in MiXCR, keeping a single row per CDR3 protein. Of fewer than 40,000 distinct CDR3 sequences listed, roughly 14% were seen once; the top ten hold 22%. Sample: effector memory CD4+ T cells from blood. Regarding subset: effector memory, CD45RA- CD27-. This TCR was sampled from a human donor in good health.

CDR3 region: CASSQFGRSGELFF. CDR3 in DNA: TGTGCCAGCAGCCAATTTGGCCGGTCCGGGGAGCTGTTTTTT. The rearrangement joins TRBV3-1 to TRBJ2-2, with no clear D. Trimming took 2 bases from V and 6 from J, leaving 10 bases between them. Germline loops: CDR1 LGHDT, CDR2 YNNKEL (reference sequence). The CDR3 has 14 amino acids.